This T cell receptor beta chain was retrieved from a study of T cell responses to AZD1222 COVID-19 vaccine. Study-level findings and limits: A mostly white British donor set with more females was recruited, and clonal diversity was possibly underestimated.

Clones were sequenced by immunoSEQ multiplex PCR, and TCRdb holds only the in-frame ones, with some missing. The repertoire holds around 100,000 clones, with about 80% as singletons. Of note for this clone: Its antigen is undetermined.

The CDR3 sequence is 15 residues long. The germline V gene has CDR1 KGHSY and CDR2 FQNENV. The germline V and J ends were trimmed by 4 bases and 7 bases, with 14 bases remaining between them. This TCR was sampled from an adult in good health. The specimen was peripheral blood, collected on day 0 of AZD1222 vaccination. The chain couples TRBV16 to TRBJ1-6; D uncertain. The DNA of the CDR3 is TGTGCCAGCAGCCTGAGACAAGTGTCCAATTCACCCCTCCACTTT. Translation: CASSLRQVSNSPLHF.